This T cell receptor beta chain was profiled in a study of shared clonotypes between healthy human individuals. Study as a whole: The donors, two women and three men, were aged 18 to 49. Used for every donor were three CD4 naive, three CD4 memory, two CD8 naive and one CD8 memory plate. Study outcomes and limitations: Non-shared clonotypes displayed generation probabilities falling below those of clonotypes present in all four donors.

Germline V CDR1 and CDR2: SGHKS, YYEKEE (reference sequence). This CDR3 is 17 amino acids long. Trimming left V 0 bases short and J 5 bases short, with 20 bases between. Note on this clone: Its antigen is not known.

Every immunoSEQ plate was one replicate of a subset's evenly spread DNA. The table came from immunoSEQ multiplex PCR; TCRdb's copy has only in-frame clones and leaves some out. Among roughly 2,500,000 clones, roughly 93% were seen once, and the ten largest hold roughly 0.36%. This TCR derives from a man between 18 and 29 years old in good health. Some clones in this sample may be carry-over from other donors' samples. The chain couples TRBV5-5 to TRBJ1-2, with TRBD1 as a possible D gene (5 bases). Sequences were obtained from naive CD4+ T cells from PBMCs. Indicated subset: CD45RA+ positively selected. The CDR3 loop is CASSLAVFGREEYGYTF. The CDR3 DNA is TGTGCCAGCAGCTTGGCGGTTTTTGGCAGGGAAGAGTATGGCTACACCTTC.